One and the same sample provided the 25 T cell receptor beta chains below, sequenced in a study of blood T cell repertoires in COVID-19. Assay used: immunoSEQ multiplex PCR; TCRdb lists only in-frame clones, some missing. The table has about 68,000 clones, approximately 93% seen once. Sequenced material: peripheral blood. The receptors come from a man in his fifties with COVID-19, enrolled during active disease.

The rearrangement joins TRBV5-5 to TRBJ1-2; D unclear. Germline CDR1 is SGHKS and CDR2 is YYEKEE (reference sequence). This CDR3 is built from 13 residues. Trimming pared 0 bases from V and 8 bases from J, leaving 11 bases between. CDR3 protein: CASSLGLGDGYTF. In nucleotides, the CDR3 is TGTGCCAGCAGCTTGGGGTTGGGCGACGGCTACACCTTC.

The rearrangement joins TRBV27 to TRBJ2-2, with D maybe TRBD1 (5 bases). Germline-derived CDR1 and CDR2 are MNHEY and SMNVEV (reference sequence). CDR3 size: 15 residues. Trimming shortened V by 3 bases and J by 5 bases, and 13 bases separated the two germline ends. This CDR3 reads CASSLWQGGTGELFF. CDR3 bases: TGTGCCAGCAGTTTGTGGCAGGGTGGGACCGGGGAGCTGTTTTTT.

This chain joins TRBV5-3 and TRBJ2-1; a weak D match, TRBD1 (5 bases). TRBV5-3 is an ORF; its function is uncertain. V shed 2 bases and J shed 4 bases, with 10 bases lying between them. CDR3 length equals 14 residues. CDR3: CARSLEGEYNEQFF. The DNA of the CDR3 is TGTGCCAGAAGCTTAGAAGGGGAATACAATGAGCAGTTCTTC.

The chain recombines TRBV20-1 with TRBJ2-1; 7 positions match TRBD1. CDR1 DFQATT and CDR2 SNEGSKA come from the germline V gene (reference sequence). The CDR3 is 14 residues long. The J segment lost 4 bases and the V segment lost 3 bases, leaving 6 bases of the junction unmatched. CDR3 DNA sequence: TGCAGTGCTAGTGCTCACAGGGGTTACAATGAGCAGTTCTTC. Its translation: CSASAHRGYNEQFF.

CDR3 nucleotides: TGTGCCAGCAGCCTGGGACAGGGAATCCCTTCTCCGCCTTACGAGCAGTACTTC. This sequence encodes CASSLGQGIPSPPYEQYF. V is TRBV2 and J is TRBJ2-7; 9 nucleotides match TRBD1. J was trimmed by 4 bases and V by 6 bases; bases with no gene match: 19. There are 18 residues in the CDR3. CDR1 and CDR2 (germline): SNHLY, FYNNEI.

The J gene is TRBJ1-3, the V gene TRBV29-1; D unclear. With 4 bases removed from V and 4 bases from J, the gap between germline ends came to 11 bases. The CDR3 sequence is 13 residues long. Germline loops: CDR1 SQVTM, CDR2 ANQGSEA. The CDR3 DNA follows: TGCAGCGTTGGAGGACTCGGAGGAAACACCATATATTTT. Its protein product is CSVGGLGGNTIYF. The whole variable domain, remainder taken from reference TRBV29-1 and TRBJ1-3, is SAVISQKPSRDICQRGTSLTIQCQVDSQVTMMFWYRQQPGQSLTLIATANQGSEATYESGFVIDKFPISRPNLTFSTLTVSNMSPEDSSIYLCSVGGLGGNTIYFGEGSWLTVV.

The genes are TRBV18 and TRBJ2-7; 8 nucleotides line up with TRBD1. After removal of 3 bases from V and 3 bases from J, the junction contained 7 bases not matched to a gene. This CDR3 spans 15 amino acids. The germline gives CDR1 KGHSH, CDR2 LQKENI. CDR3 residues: CASSPGQGTFYEQYV. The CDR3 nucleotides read TGTGCCAGCTCACCTGGACAGGGAACTTTCTACGAGCAGTACGTC.

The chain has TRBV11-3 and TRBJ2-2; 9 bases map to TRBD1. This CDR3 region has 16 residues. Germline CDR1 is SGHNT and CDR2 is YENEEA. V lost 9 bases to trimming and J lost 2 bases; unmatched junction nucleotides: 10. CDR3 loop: CASSQSDRGNTGELFF. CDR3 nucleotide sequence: TGTGCCAGTTCCCAATCGGACAGGGGAAACACCGGGGAGCTGTTTTTT.

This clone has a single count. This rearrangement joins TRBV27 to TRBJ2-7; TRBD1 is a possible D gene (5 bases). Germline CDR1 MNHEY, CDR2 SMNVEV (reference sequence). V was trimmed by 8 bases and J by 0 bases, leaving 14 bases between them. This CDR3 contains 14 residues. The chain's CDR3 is CASGRGLTSYEQYF. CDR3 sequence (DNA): TGTGCCAGCGGTAGGGGTCTCACCTCCTACGAGCAGTACTTC.

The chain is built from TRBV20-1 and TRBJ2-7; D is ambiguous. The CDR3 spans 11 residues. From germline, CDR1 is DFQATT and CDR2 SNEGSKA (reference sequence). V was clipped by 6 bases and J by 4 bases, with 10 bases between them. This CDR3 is CSASSLYEQYF. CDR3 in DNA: TGCAGTGCGTCGAGTTTGTACGAGCAGTACTTC.

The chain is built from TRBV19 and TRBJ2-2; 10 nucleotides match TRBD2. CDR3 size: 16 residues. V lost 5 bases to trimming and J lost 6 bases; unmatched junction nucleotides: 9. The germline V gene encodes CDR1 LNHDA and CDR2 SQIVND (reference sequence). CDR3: CASSQISGLASGELFF. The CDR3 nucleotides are TGTGCCAGTAGTCAGATCTCGGGACTAGCGTCCGGGGAGCTGTTTTTT.

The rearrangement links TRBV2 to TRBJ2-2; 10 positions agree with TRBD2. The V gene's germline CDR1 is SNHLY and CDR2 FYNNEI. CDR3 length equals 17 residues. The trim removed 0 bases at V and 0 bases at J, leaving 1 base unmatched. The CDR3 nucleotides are TGTGCCAGCAGTGAAGCTGGACTAGCGGCGAACACCGGGGAGCTGTTTTTT. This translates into CASSEAGLAANTGELFF.

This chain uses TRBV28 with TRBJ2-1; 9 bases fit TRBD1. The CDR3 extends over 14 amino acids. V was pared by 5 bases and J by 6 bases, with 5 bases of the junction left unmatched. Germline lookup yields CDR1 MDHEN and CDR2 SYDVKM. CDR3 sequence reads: CASSRDRVVNEQFF. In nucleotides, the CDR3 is TGTGCCAGCAGTCGGGACAGGGTAGTCAATGAGCAGTTCTTC. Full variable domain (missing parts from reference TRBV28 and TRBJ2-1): DVKVTQSSRYLVKRTGEKVFLECVQDMDHENMFWYRQDPGLGLRLIYFSYDVKMKEKGDIPEGYSVSREKKERFSLILESASTNQTSMYLCASSRDRVVNEQFFGPGTRLTVL.

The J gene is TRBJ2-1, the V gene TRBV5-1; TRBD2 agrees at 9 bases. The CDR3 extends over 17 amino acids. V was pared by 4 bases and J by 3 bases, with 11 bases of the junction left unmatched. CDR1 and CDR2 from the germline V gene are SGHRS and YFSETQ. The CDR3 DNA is TGCGCCAGCAGCCCCGGGATAGCGGGAGATAGCTACAATGAGCAGTTCTTC. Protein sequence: CASSPGIAGDSYNEQFF.

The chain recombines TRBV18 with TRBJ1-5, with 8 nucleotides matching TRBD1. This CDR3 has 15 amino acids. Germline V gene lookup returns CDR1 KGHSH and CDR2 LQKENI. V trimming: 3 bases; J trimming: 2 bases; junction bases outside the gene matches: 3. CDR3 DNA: TGTGCCAGCTCACCGACAGGGGACGGCAATCAGCCCCAGCATTTT. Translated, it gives CASSPTGDGNQPQHF.

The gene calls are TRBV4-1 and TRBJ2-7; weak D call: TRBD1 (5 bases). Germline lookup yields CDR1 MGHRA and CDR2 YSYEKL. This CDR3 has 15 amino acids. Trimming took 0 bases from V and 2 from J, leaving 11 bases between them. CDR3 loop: CASSQESGMPYEQYV. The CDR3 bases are TGCGCCAGCAGCCAAGAGTCAGGGATGCCCTACGAGCAGTACGTC.

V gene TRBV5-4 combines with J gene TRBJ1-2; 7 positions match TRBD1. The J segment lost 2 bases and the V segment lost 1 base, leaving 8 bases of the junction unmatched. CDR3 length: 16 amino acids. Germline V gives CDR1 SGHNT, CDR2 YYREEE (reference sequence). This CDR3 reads CASSLSKTGVNYGYTF. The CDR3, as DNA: TGTGCCAGCAGCTTGTCGAAAACAGGGGTAAACTATGGCTACACCTTC.

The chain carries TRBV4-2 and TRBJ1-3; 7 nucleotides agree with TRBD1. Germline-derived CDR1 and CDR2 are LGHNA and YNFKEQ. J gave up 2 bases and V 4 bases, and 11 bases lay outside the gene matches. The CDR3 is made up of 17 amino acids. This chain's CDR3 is CASSPIPTGATGNTIYF. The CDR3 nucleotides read TGTGCCAGCAGCCCAATCCCCACAGGGGCGACTGGAAACACCATATATTTT.

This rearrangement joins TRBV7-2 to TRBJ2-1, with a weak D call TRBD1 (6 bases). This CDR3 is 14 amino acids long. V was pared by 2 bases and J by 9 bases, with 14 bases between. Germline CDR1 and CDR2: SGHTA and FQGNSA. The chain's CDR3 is CASSLQGLRGEQFF. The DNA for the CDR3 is TGTGCCAGCAGCTTACAGGGGCTCAGGGGTGAGCAGTTCTTC.

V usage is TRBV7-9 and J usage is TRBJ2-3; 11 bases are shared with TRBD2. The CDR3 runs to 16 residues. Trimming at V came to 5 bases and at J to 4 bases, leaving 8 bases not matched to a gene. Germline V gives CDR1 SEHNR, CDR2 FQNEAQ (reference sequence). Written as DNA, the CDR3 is TGTGCCAGCAGCGATACTAGCGGGAGTTCGGCAGATACGCAGTATTTT. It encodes CASSDTSGSSADTQYF.

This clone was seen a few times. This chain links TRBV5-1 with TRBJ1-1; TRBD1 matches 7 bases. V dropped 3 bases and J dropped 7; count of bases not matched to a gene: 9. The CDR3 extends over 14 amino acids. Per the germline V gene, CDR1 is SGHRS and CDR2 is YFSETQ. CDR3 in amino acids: CASSSAEGAGEAFF. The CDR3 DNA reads TGCGCCAGCAGCTCGGCCGAGGGGGCGGGTGAAGCTTTCTTT.

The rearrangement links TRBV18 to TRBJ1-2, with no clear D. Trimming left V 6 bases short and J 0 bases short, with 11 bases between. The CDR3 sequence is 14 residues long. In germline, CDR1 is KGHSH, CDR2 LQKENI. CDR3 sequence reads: CASSREESNYGYTF. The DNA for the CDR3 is TGTGCCAGCTCCCGAGAGGAATCTAACTATGGCTACACCTTC.

In DNA, the CDR3 is TGTGCCAGTAGCGGGGGCTATGGCTACACCTTC. Its translation: CASSGGYGYTF. The V gene is TRBV19, the J gene TRBJ1-2; tentatively, D is TRBD1 (5 bases). Per germline, CDR1 LNHDA and CDR2 SQIVND (reference sequence). The CDR3 runs to 11 residues. The V and J ends lost 6 bases and 4 bases respectively, with 6 bases between them.

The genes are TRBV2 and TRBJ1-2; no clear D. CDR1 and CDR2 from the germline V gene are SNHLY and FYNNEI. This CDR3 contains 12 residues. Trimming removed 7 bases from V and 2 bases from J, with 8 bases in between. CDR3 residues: CASTYENYGYTF. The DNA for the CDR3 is TGTGCCAGCACCTATGAGAACTATGGCTACACCTTC. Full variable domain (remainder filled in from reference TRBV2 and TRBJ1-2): EPEVTQTPSHQVTQMGQEVILRCVPISNHLYFYWYRQILGQKVEFLVSFYNNEISEKSEIFDDQFSVERPDGSNFTLKIRSTKLEDSAMYFCASTYENYGYTFGSGTRLTVV.

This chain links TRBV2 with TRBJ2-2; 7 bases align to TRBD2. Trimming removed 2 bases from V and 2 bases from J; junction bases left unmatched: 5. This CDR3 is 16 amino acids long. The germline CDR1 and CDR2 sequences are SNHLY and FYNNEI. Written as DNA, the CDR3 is TGTGCCAGCAGTGAAACCCCGGGGGGAAACACCGGGGAGCTGTTTTTT. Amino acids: CASSETPGGNTGELFF.